These 12 T cell receptor beta chains originate from one sample sequenced in a study of CD8+ T cells in alopecia areata. The authors extracted RNA and reverse transcribed it into cDNA as the sequencing template. Produced via immunoSEQ multiplex PCR; TCRdb's table is partial and in-frame only. This repertoire shows 200,000 or so clones, roughly 64% found once; its top ten account for about 5.5%. Treatment reported: oral pan-JAK inhibitor, 5-10 mg twice daily. The starting material was CD4+ T cells sorted from blood, obtained at week 24, from a patient treated with tofacitinib. Every receptor here comes from a human donor with alopecia areata.

The V call is TRBV25-1, the J call TRBJ1-2, with a possible D match to TRBD1 (6 bases). V lost 2 bases to trimming and J lost 8 bases, with 9 bases between them. Germline V gives CDR1 MGHDK, CDR2 SYGVNS. The CDR3 spans 12 residues. CDR3: CASSEQGNGYTF. For the CDR3, the DNA is TGTGCCAGCAGTGAACAGGGGAACGGCTACACCTTC.

This clone showed up just a few times. The chain recombines TRBV7-2 with TRBJ2-7, with D perhaps matching TRBD2 (7 bases). V dropped 5 bases and J dropped 2 bases, with 13 bases sitting between them. The V gene's germline CDR1 is SGHTA and CDR2 FQGNSA. This CDR3 contains 14 residues. CDR3 region: CASSGDGGPYEQYF. As DNA, the CDR3 is TGTGCCAGCAGCGGCGACGGGGGGCCCTACGAGCAGTACTTC.

V gene TRBV2 combines with J gene TRBJ2-1; 11 bases are shared with TRBD2. With V trimmed by 2 bases and J by 13 bases, 10 bases remained unmatched. CDR1 is SNHLY and CDR2 is FYNNEI in the germline V gene. CDR3 length: 15 residues. The CDR3 region has the DNA TGTGCCAGCAGTGAACGGACTAGCGGGCCTACCCTCCAGTTCTTC. It yields the protein CASSERTSGPTLQFF.

This clone was recorded many times. J is TRBJ1-5 and V is TRBV28; D not certain. In germline, CDR1 is MDHEN, CDR2 SYDVKM. The ends were cut back, 6 bases at V and 3 bases at J, with 9 bases in the middle. The CDR3 is made up of 13 amino acids. CDR3 coding DNA: TGTGCCAGCAGGATTCAGTACAATCAGCCCCAGCATTTT. This sequence encodes CASRIQYNQPQHF.

V is TRBV11-2 and J is TRBJ2-5; D ambiguous. This CDR3 is built from 13 residues. Trimming cost V 3 bases and J 1 base, with 6 bases left between them. Germline-derived CDR1 and CDR2 are SGHAT and FQNNGV. The DNA of the CDR3 is TGTGCCAGCAGCTTGGACCTCCAAGAGACCCAGTACTTC. Translated: CASSLDLQETQYF.

This clone came up a few times. The gene calls are TRBV19 and TRBJ1-2, with D unclear. The CDR3 sequence is 12 residues long. Germline lookup yields CDR1 LNHDA and CDR2 SQIVND (reference sequence). V shed 5 bases and J shed 7 bases, with 11 bases lying between them. The CDR3 DNA follows: TGTGCCAGTAGTCCTGTAAAGGGTGGCTACACCTTC. It encodes CASSPVKGGYTF.

This clone was picked up a small number of times. The genes are TRBV18 and TRBJ2-1; 8 bases line up with TRBD2. Trimming removed 4 bases from V and 0 bases from J; junction bases left unmatched: 2. Per germline, CDR1 KGHSH and CDR2 LQKENI. There are 15 residues in the CDR3. The CDR3 nucleotides are TGTGCCAGCTCACTGAGCGGGAGCTCCTACAATGAGCAGTTCTTC. It codes for CASSLSGSSYNEQFF. Full variable domain (missing parts from reference TRBV18 and TRBJ2-1): NAGVMQNPRHLVRRRGQEARLRCSPMKGHSHVYWYRQLPEEGLKFMVYLQKENIIDESGMPKERFSAEFPKEGPSILRIQQVVRGDSAAYFCASSLSGSSYNEQFFGPGTRLTVL.

This clone has only one observation. This chain links TRBV6-5 with TRBJ1-2; TRBD1 agrees at 9 bases. The junction had 6 bases not matched to a gene; V was cut back by 2 bases and J by 8 bases. This CDR3 comprises 14 residues. Germline CDR1 reads MNHEY; CDR2 reads SVGAGI. The CDR3 DNA reads as TGTGCCAGCAGTTACGCTACGGACAGGGGAGGCTACACCTTC. It yields the protein CASSYATDRGGYTF.

The chain links TRBV29-1 to TRBJ2-1, with TRBD1 identical over 7 bases. CDR1 and CDR2 from the germline V gene are SQVTM and ANQGSEA. The CDR3 contains 13 residues. The trim removed 7 bases at V and 5 bases at J, leaving 8 bases unmatched. The CDR3 protein is CSAAGTVHNEQFF. The CDR3 bases are TGCAGCGCGGCCGGGACAGTCCACAATGAGCAGTTCTTC.

In regard to this clone: At the DNA level, this CDR3 is encoded by other sequences in the same sample as well. The gene calls are TRBV7-9 and TRBJ2-5; D uncertain. This CDR3 contains 12 residues. V dropped 1 base and J dropped 5 bases, with 5 bases sitting between them. Germline V gene sequence: CDR1 SEHNR, CDR2 FQNEAQ (reference sequence). CDR3 DNA: TGTGCCAGCAGCTTAGATCGGGAGACCCAGTACTTC. This sequence encodes CASSLDRETQYF.

V is TRBV7-2 and J is TRBJ2-7; D gene unclear. The germline gives CDR1 SGHTA, CDR2 FQGNSA. Between the trimmed V and J ends, which lost 1 base and 3 bases, there was a span of 4 bases. The CDR3 is made up of 12 amino acids. The CDR3 protein is CASSLDHYEQYF. The DNA for the CDR3 is TGTGCCAGCAGCTTAGACCACTACGAGCAGTACTTC.

The chain has TRBV15 and TRBJ1-6, with 8 bases identical to TRBD1. The CDR3 consists of 15 residues. The V and J ends lost 4 bases and 9 bases, in that order; junction bases with no gene match: 8. Germline CDR1 is LNHNV and CDR2 is YYDKDF (reference sequence). CDR3 protein: CATSNWTGWGSPLHF. For the CDR3, the DNA is TGTGCCACCAGCAATTGGACAGGGTGGGGTTCACCCCTCCACTTT. Full variable domain (missing parts from reference TRBV15 and TRBJ1-6): DAMVIQNPRYQVTQFGKPVTLSCSQTLNHNVMYWYQQKSSQAPKLLFHYYDKDFNNEADTPDNFQSRRPNTSFCFLDIRSPGLGDTAMYLCATSNWTGWGSPLHFGNGTRLTVT.